This TCR beta chain was sequenced for a study of beta chain features in type 1 diabetes. Findings of the study overall: A potential influence of HLA type upon TCRB rearrangement remained unresolved herein. The study found moderately but significantly shorter TCRB CDR3s in all four CD4+ subsets of Type 1 diabetes patients.

CDR3 length: 17 residues. The germline V gene has CDR1 SGHTA and CDR2 FQGNSA. J lost 2 bases, V lost 5 bases, and 10 bases had no gene match. As for this clone: The target antigen is unknown.

The entirety of the isolated RNA underwent reverse transcription, so expressed TCRB transcripts were sequenced. Assay: immunoSEQ multiplex PCR; the TCRdb copy retains only in-frame clones and omits some. The sample records approximately 170,000 clones, about 7.8% being singletons. Sorting of CD4+ naive, central memory, regulatory and stem cell-like memory cells was performed via CD45RO/CCR7/CD25/CD127/CD95/CD27. The sequenced material came from central memory CD4+ T cells from blood. The sequence came from a middle-aged woman with type 1 diabetes. The chain has TRBV7-2 and TRBJ2-3, with 10 bases fitting TRBD2. The CDR3 DNA sequence: TGTGCCAGCAGCAACGGGGGTAGCGGGGGGATCACAGATACGCAGTATTTT. Amino acids: CASSNGGSGGITDTQYF.